The present TCR beta chain was sequenced within a study of identical twins. TCRdb itself ran the 5' RACE reads through MiXCR, one entry per CDR3 protein. The sample records fewer than 250,000 distinct CDR3 sequences, 7.5% being singletons. This clonotype was picked up many times. Trimming at V came to 6 bases and at J to 3 bases, leaving 9 bases not matched to a gene. The CDR3 spans 16 residues. This sample was also put to use in a study of yellow fever vaccine responses in identical twins.

The V call is TRBV12-3 or TRBV12-4, the J call TRBJ2-1; TRBD1 agrees at 9 bases. The TCR sequence derives from a woman aged 18-35 years in good health. Sequencing input: CD8+ T cells sorted from blood. CDR3 amino acids: CASSPRTGAIYNEQFF. For the CDR3, the DNA is TGTGCCAGCAGCCCTCGGACAGGGGCAATCTACAATGAGCAGTTCTTC.